This is a list of T cell receptor beta chains from one sample in a study of shared clonotypes between healthy human individuals. The assay was immunoSEQ multiplex PCR, and TCRdb's table has in-frame clones only and misses some. The sample includes over a million clones, approximately 80% seen only once; the top ten take 0.55% to 0.7%. The specimen sequenced was memory CD4+ T cells from PBMCs. These receptors all come from a man aged 18 to 29 in good health. Some clones in this sample may be carry-over from other donors' samples. Each CDR3 is given with its conserved first and last residue. The D gene is left open where the match is weak. A clone size is listed for some rows: how often the clone was seen (once, few, many), or a class if it is expanded.

cdr3_nt	cdr3_aa	v_call	j_call	d_call	clone_size
TGTGCCAGCAGCGCCCCGGACAGGGGCCCGGTGTACGAGCAGTACTTC	CASSAPDRGPVYEQYF	TRBV9	TRBJ2-7	TRBD1	NA
TGTGCCAGCAGCGCGGGTCCGAACACTGAAGCTTTCTTT	CASSAGPNTEAFF	TRBV9	TRBJ1-1	NA	NA
TGTGCCAGCAGCTTAGTGAGGGGGCGTGTAGCTGAAGCTTTCTTT	CASSLVRGRVAEAFF	TRBV7-9	TRBJ1-1	TRBD1	NA
TGTGCCAGCAGACAGGGATCCGAAAAACTGTTTTTT	CASRQGSEKLFF	TRBV2	TRBJ1-4	NA	few
TGTGCCAGCAGTTACGGCGATGGGATTGGCTACACCTTC	CASSYGDGIGYTF	TRBV6-6	TRBJ1-2	NA	NA
TGTGCCAGCAGCCCGAAAAACAGGGACTCAAGTAACACCGGGGAGCTGTTTTTT	CASSPKNRDSSNTGELFF	TRBV7-8	TRBJ2-2	NA	few
TGTGCCAGCAGCGTAGTTGCGGGAGCCACAGATACGCAGTATTTT	CASSVVAGATDTQYF	TRBV9	TRBJ2-3	TRBD2	NA
TGCGCCAGCAGCTTGGGGGGGACTAGCGCCTCCTACGAGCAGTACTTC	CASSLGGTSASYEQYF	TRBV5-1	TRBJ2-7	TRBD2	once
TGTGCCAGCAGTTCTTGGACAGAGAGTGAAGCTTTCTTT	CASSSWTESEAFF	TRBV27	TRBJ1-1	NA	NA
TGCGCCAGCAGCCAAGGTGTCGGGGGGATGAACACTGAAGCTTTCTTT	CASSQGVGGMNTEAFF	TRBV4-3	TRBJ1-1	NA	once
TGTGCCTTTTCCGGGGCAGGAGAGACCCAGTACTTC	CAFSGAGETQYF	TRBV6-1	TRBJ2-5	NA	NA
TGTGCCAGCAGCTCCCTCCAACTAGCGGACAAAGAGACCCAGTACTTC	CASSSLQLADKETQYF	TRBV11-2	TRBJ2-5	TRBD2	NA
TGTGCCAGCAGTCTGGCTGCGGACGGCGGCTACACCTTC	CASSLAADGGYTF	TRBV5-5	TRBJ1-2	NA	NA
TGCAGCGTTGTTTCCGGTGGGGTTGACTACGAGCAGTACTTC	CSVVSGGVDYEQYF	TRBV29-1	TRBJ2-7	NA	NA
TGTGCCAGCAGTGGGCAGATAGACACTGAAGCTTTCTTT	CASSGQIDTEAFF	TRBV2	TRBJ1-1	NA	once
TGTGCCAGCAGTGTTGAGGGACACACTGAAGCTTTCTTT	CASSVEGHTEAFF	TRBV6-1	TRBJ1-1	NA	NA
TGTGCCAGCAGCCGGGAACAGGCAACTAATGAAAAACTGTTTTTT	CASSREQATNEKLFF	TRBV4-2	TRBJ1-4	NA	NA
TGTGCCAGCAGCTCCCGCGTGGGGGAGCGCGAGACCCAGTACTTC	CASSSRVGERETQYF	TRBV5-6	TRBJ2-5	NA	NA
TGTGCCTGGACCGGGGGTCTGGGGGAAGCTTTCTTT	CAWTGGLGEAFF	TRBV30	TRBJ1-1	NA	once
TGTGCCAGCAGATATGGGGGAGGCTACACCTTC	CASRYGGGYTF	TRBV2	TRBJ1-2	NA	NA
TGTGCCAGCAGAACCCAGGGGTACACCGGGGAGCTGTTTTTT	CASRTQGYTGELFF	TRBV28	TRBJ2-2	NA	NA
TGTGCCAGCAGTTACTCGCCACAGCACGGAAACACCATATATTTT	CASSYSPQHGNTIYF	TRBV6-6	TRBJ1-3	NA	NA
TGTGCCAGCAGCCCGCCTCGGGACGGGACAACTTATGGCTACACCTTC	CASSPPRDGTTYGYTF	TRBV5-6	TRBJ1-2	NA	NA
TGTGCCAGCTCACCGGCGACAGCAGGAAACACCATATATTTT	CASSPATAGNTIYF	TRBV18	TRBJ1-3	NA	NA
TGTGCCAGCAGCTTGGCCCCGGGACCACAAGAGACCCAGTACTTC	CASSLAPGPQETQYF	TRBV5-4	TRBJ2-5	NA	NA
TGTGCCAGCAGCCTAATAACTACCGAGCAGTACTTC	CASSLITTEQYF	TRBV7-9	TRBJ2-7	NA	NA
TGTGCCAGCAGCTTAGCTGGCGGGAGGACCTACAATGAGCAGTTCTTC	CASSLAGGRTYNEQFF	TRBV7-8	TRBJ2-1	TRBD2	NA
TGTGCCAGCAGCCAAGGTCGGGACAGGGTCCCCGGGGAGCTGTTTTTT	CASSQGRDRVPGELFF	TRBV4-2	TRBJ2-2	TRBD1	once
TGTGCCAGCAGCTCAGGGGGGAGGGCGGGAACCTACGAGCAGTACTTC	CASSSGGRAGTYEQYF	TRBV5-6	TRBJ2-7	NA	once
TGTGCCAGCAGTTTATGGACGGAGGGGCAGGGGGATGGCTACACCTTC	CASSLWTEGQGDGYTF	TRBV28	TRBJ1-2	TRBD1	NA
TGTGCCAGCAGCAGAGGACAGGGGCGGGGATCCTACGAGCAGTACTTC	CASSRGQGRGSYEQYF	TRBV7-2	TRBJ2-7	TRBD1	few
TGTGCCACCATGCAGGGGCGCGGTCAGCCCCAGCATTTT	CATMQGRGQPQHF	TRBV6-6	TRBJ1-5	NA	NA
TGTGCCACTTCCAGGGAGTCTGGAAACACCATATATTTT	CATSRESGNTIYF	TRBV28	TRBJ1-3	NA	NA
TGTGCCAGCAGCTTAGGGGTTGACTACGAGCAGTACTTC	CASSLGVDYEQYF	TRBV11-3	TRBJ2-7	NA	NA
TGTGCCAGCAGCTTAGCGAGACACGGGGAGCTGTTTTTT	CASSLARHGELFF	TRBV7-2	TRBJ2-2	NA	NA
TGTGCCAGCAGTTTGCGGAGGACAGGGGGCACTGAAGCTTTCTTT	CASSLRRTGGTEAFF	TRBV28	TRBJ1-1	TRBD1	NA
TGTGCCAGCAGCTTGACCCCGGGCTCCTACGAGCAGTACTTC	CASSLTPGSYEQYF	TRBV7-2	TRBJ2-7	NA	NA
TGCGCCAGCAGCCAGAACAGGGACTATAATTCACCCCTCCACTTT	CASSQNRDYNSPLHF	TRBV5-1	TRBJ1-6	NA	many
TGTGCCAGCTCACCACCCTTGGCCGGGACAGGGTCGACGCAGTACTTC	CASSPPLAGTGSTQYF	TRBV18	TRBJ2-7	TRBD1	few
TGTGCCAGCAGCTCCATGGGGTACAATGAGCAGTTCTTC	CASSSMGYNEQFF	TRBV11-2	TRBJ2-1	NA	NA
TGTGCCAGTAGTGCGCCGGGACAGAGCTCCTACGAGCAGTACTTC	CASSAPGQSSYEQYF	TRBV19	TRBJ2-7	TRBD1	once
TGCGCCAGCAAGGACAACTCCTACAATGAGCAGTTCTTC	CASKDNSYNEQFF	TRBV10-2	TRBJ2-1	NA	few
TGTGCCAGCAGCGTAGTACAGGGGGTCGAGCAGTTCTTC	CASSVVQGVEQFF	TRBV9	TRBJ2-1	TRBD1	NA
TGCGCCAGCAGCCTAGGAGCAACTAGCACAGATACGCAGTATTTT	CASSLGATSTDTQYF	TRBV5-1	TRBJ2-3	NA	NA
TGTGCCAGCAGCCTAGGGGCGGGACGGTACAATGAGCAGTTCTTC	CASSLGAGRYNEQFF	TRBV9	TRBJ2-1	NA	NA
TGTGCCAGCAGTCAATACACAGATACGCAGTATTTT	CASSQYTDTQYF	TRBV28	TRBJ2-3	NA	NA
TGTGCCAGCAGTGTGACTAGAGGGCATGAGCAGTTCTTC	CASSVTRGHEQFF	TRBV6-4	TRBJ2-1	NA	NA
TGTGCCAGCAGCGTGGGAATTGGGGCTTTGGGAGCCAATGAGCAGTTCTTC	CASSVGIGALGANEQFF	TRBV9	TRBJ2-1	NA	many
TGTGCCAGCAGCTTGGAATGGGACGCGTATGGCTACACCTTC	CASSLEWDAYGYTF	TRBV5-6	TRBJ1-2	NA	NA
TGTGCCAGCAGCTTGACAGGGGCAGATACGCAGTATTTT	CASSLTGADTQYF	TRBV5-4	TRBJ2-3	TRBD1	NA
TGTGCCAGCAGCCGAGACCATTCAGGGGACCAGTACTTC	CASSRDHSGDQYF	TRBV7-2	TRBJ2-5	NA	NA
TGTGCCACCAGCAGCCCACTCGCTGAGCAGTTCTTC	CATSSPLAEQFF	TRBV15	TRBJ2-1	NA	NA
TGCGCCAGCAGCCAAACGCAAGGGAACTATGGCTACACCTTC	CASSQTQGNYGYTF	TRBV5-1	TRBJ1-2	NA	NA
TGTGCTAGTGGCCTAGCCTGGGAGCTGAACACTGAAGCTTTCTTT	CASGLAWELNTEAFF	TRBV12-5	TRBJ1-1	NA	NA
TGTGCCATCCTGAGGCAGGACAATGAGCAGTTCTTC	CAILRQDNEQFF	TRBV10-3	TRBJ2-1	NA	once
TGCAGCGTTGAAGTTCGGGCTGGAAACACCATATATTTT	CSVEVRAGNTIYF	TRBV29-1	TRBJ1-3	NA	NA
TGCAGCGTTGAGCGGCCAGGGGATGAAAAACTGTTTTTT	CSVERPGDEKLFF	TRBV29-1	TRBJ1-4	NA	NA
TGTGCCAGCAGTTCCAGGACAGAGGGAAACACCATATATTTT	CASSSRTEGNTIYF	TRBV27	TRBJ1-3	NA	NA
TGTGCCAGCTCATCTCCGGGACAGGGGGTCTACGAGCAGTACTTC	CASSSPGQGVYEQYF	TRBV18	TRBJ2-7	TRBD1	NA